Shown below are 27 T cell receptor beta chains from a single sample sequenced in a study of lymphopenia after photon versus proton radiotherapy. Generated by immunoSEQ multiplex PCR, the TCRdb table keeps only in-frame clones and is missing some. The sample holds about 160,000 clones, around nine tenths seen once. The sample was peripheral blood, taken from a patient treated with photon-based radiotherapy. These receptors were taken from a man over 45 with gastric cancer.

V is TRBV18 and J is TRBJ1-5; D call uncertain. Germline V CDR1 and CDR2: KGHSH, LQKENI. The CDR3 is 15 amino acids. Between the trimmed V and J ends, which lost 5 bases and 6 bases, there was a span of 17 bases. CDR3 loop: CASSSTRLSGQPQHF. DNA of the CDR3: TGTGCCAGCTCATCCACCCGGCTTTCCGGTCAGCCCCAGCATTTT.

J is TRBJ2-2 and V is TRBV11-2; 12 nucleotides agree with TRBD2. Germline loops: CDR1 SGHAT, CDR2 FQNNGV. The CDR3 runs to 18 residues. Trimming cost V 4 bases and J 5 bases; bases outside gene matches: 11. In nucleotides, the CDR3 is TGTGCCAGCAGCTCCTTTCTAGCGGGAGGGTCTAGGACCGGGGAGCTGTTTTTT. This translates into CASSSFLAGGSRTGELFF.

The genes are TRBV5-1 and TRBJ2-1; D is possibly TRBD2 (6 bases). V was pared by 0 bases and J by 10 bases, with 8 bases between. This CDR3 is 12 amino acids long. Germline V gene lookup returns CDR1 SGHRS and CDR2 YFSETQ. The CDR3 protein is CASSLAAGEQFF. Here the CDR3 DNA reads TGCGCCAGCAGCTTGGCGGCGGGAGAGCAGTTCTTC.

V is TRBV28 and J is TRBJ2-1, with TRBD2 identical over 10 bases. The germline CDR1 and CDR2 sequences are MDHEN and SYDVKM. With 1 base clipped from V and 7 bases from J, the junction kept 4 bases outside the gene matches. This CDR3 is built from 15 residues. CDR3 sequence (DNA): TGTGCCAGCAGTTTATTAGGACTAGCGGTAAATGAGCAGTTCTTC. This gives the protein CASSLLGLAVNEQFF.

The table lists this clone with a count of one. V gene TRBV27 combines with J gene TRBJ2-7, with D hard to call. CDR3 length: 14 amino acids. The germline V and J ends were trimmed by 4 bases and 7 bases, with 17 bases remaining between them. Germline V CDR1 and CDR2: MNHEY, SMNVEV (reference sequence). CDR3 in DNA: TGTGCCAGCAGTTCCAGCCTATCTCCGCTGGAGCAGTACTTC. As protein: CASSSSLSPLEQYF.

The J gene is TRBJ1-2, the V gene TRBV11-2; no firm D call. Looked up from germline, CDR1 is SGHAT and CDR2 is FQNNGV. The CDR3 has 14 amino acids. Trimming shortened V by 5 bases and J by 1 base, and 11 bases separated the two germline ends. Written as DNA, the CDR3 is TGTGCCAGCAGCCCCCTCCGGGGTAACTATGGCTACACCTTC. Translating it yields CASSPLRGNYGYTF.

CDR3 in amino acids: CASSLKPTAYSGNTIYF. The CDR3 nucleotides are TGTGCCAGCAGCTTAAAACCTACGGCCTACTCTGGAAACACCATATATTTT. The V call is TRBV11-2, the J call TRBJ1-3; D gene unclear. Trimming stripped 2 bases from V and 0 bases from J, with 14 bases between. The germline gives CDR1 SGHAT, CDR2 FQNNGV. This CDR3 region has 17 residues.

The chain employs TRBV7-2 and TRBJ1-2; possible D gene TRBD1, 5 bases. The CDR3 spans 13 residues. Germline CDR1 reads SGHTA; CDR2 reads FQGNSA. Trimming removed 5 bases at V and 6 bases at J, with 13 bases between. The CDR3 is CASSRLVGDGYTF. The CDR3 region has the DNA TGTGCCAGCAGCCGCCTAGTGGGGGATGGCTACACCTTC.

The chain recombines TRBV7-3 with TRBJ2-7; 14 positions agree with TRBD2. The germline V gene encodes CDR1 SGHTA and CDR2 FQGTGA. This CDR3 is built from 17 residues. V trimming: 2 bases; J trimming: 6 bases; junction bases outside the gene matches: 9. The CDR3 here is CASSLGGTGLAGAEQYF. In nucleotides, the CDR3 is TGTGCCAGCAGCTTAGGGGGAACGGGACTAGCGGGAGCCGAGCAGTACTTC.

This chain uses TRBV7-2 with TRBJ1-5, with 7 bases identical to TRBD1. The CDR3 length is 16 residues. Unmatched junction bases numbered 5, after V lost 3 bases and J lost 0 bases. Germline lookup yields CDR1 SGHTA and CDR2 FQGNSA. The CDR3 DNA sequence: TGTGCCAGCAGCTTTTCGACAGGGTATAGCAATCAGCCCCAGCATTTT. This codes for CASSFSTGYSNQPQHF.

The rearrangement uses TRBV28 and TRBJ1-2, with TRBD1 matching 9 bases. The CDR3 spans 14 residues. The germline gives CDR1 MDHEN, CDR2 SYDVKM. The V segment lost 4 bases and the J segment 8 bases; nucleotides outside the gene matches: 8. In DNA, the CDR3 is TGTGCCAGCAGTTGGGGACAGGGCCGGAAGGGCTACACCTTC. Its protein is CASSWGQGRKGYTF.

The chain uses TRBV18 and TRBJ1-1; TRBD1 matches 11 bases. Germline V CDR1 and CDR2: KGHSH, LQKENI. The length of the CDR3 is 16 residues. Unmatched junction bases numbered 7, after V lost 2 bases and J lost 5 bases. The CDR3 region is CASSPRGTGGETEAFF. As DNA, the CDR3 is TGTGCCAGCTCACCAAGAGGGACAGGGGGGGAGACTGAAGCTTTCTTT.

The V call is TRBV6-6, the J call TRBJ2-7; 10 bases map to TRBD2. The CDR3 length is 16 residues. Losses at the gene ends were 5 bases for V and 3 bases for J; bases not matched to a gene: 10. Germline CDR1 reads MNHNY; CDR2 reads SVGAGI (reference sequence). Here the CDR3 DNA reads TGTGCCAGCAGTCCTAGCGGGAGCCCTAACCACTACGAGCAGTACTTC. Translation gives CASSPSGSPNHYEQYF.

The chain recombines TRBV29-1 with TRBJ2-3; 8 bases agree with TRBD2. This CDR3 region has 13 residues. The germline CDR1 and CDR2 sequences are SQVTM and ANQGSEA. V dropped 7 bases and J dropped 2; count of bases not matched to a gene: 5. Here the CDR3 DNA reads TGCAGCGCCGGGACTAGATTCACAGATACGCAGTATTTT. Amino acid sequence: CSAGTRFTDTQYF.

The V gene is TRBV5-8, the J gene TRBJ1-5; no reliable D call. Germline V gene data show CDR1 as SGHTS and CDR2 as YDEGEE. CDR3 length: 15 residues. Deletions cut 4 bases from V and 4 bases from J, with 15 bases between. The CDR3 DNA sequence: TGTGCCAGCAGCATGGCCGTCACGGAAAATCAGCCCCAGCATTTT. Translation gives CASSMAVTENQPQHF.

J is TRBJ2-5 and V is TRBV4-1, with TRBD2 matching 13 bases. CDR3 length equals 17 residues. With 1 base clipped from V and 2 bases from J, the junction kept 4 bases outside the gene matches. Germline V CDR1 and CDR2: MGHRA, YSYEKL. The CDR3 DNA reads TGCGCCAGCAGCCAAGGACTAGCGGGAGGACAGCAAGAGACCCAGTACTTC. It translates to CASSQGLAGGQQETQYF.

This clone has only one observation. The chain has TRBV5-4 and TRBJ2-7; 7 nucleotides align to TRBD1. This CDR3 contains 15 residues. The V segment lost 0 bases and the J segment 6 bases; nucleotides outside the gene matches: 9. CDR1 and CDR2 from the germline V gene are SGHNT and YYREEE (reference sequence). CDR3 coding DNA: TGTGCCAGCAGCTTGGAGGGGGCGCGTAAAGGCGAGCAGTACTTC. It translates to CASSLEGARKGEQYF.

CDR3 bases: TGTGCCAGCAGTGAGTCGCTAGCCAAAAACATTCAGTACTTC. Its translation: CASSESLAKNIQYF. The chain joins TRBV2 to TRBJ2-4; D remains unclear. CDR1 is SNHLY, CDR2 FYNNEI, per germline. V was clipped by 3 bases and J by 0 bases, with 6 bases between them. The CDR3 length is 14 residues. The whole variable domain, remainder taken from reference TRBV2 and TRBJ2-4, is EPEVTQTPSHQVTQMGQEVILRCVPISNHLYFYWYRQILGQKVEFLVSFYNNEISEKSEIFDDQFSVERPDGSNFTLKIRSTKLEDSAMYFCASSESLAKNIQYFGAGTRLSVL.

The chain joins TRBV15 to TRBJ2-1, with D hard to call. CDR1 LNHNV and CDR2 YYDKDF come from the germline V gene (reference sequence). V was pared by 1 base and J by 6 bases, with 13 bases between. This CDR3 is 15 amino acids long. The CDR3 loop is CATSRASRVPNEQFF. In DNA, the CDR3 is TGTGCCACCAGCAGAGCGTCCCGGGTCCCCAATGAGCAGTTCTTC.

CDR3 amino acids: CATSRERGTIPGNTIYF. The CDR3 DNA follows: TGTGCCACCAGCAGAGAAAGGGGGACCATCCCTGGAAACACCATATATTTT. The chain recombines TRBV15 with TRBJ1-3; a possible D gene is TRBD1 (6 bases). The CDR3 length is 17 residues. Per germline, CDR1 LNHNV and CDR2 YYDKDF (reference sequence). The germline V and J ends were trimmed by 0 bases and 2 bases, with 14 bases remaining between them.

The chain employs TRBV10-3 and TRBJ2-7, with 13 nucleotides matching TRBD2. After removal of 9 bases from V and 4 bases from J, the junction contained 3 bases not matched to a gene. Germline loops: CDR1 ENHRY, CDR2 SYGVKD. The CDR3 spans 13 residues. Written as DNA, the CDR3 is TGTGCCATGAGGACTAGCGGGAGTTACGAGCAGTACTTC. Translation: CAMRTSGSYEQYF.

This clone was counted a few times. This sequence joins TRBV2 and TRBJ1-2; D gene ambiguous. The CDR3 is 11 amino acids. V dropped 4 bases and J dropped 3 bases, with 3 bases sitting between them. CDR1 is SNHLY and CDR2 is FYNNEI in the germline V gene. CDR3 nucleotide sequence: TGTGCCAGCAGTGTGCACTATGGCTACACCTTC. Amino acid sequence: CASSVHYGYTF.

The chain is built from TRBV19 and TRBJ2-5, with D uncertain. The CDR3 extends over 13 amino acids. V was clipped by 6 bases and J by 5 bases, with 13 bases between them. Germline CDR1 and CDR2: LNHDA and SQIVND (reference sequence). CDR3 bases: TGTGCCAGTAGGTTAACAACCCCGGAGACCCAGTACTTC. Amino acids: CASRLTTPETQYF.

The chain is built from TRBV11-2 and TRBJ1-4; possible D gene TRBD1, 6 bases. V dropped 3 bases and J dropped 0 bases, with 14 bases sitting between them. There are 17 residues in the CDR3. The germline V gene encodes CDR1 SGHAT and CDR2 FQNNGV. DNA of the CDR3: TGTGCCAGCAGCTTCTCCGGGACACCGGCAACTAATGAAAAACTGTTTTTT. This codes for CASSFSGTPATNEKLFF. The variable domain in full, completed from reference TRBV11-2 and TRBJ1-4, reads EAGVAQSPRYKIIEKRQSVAFWCNPISGHATLYWYQQILGQGPKLLIQFQNNGVVDDSQLPKDRFSAERLKGVDSTLKIQPAKLEDSAVYLCASSFSGTPATNEKLFFGSGTQLSVL.

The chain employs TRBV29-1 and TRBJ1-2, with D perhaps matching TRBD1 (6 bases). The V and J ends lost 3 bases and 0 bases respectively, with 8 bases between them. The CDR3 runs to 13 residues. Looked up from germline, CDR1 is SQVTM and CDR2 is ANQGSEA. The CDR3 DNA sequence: TGCAGCGTTGATAGGACAGCTAACTATGGCTACACCTTC. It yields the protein CSVDRTANYGYTF.

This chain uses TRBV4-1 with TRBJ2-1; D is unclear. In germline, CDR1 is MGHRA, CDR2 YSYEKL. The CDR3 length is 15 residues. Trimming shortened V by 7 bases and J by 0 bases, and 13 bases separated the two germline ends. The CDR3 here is CASTASDSSYNEQFF. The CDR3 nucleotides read TGCGCCAGCACCGCCTCGGATAGCTCCTACAATGAGCAGTTCTTC.

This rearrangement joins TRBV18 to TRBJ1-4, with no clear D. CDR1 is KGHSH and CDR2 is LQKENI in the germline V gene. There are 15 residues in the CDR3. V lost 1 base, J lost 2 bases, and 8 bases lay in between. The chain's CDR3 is CASSPRANTNEKLFF. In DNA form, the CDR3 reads TGTGCCAGCTCACCACGGGCGAACACTAATGAAAAACTGTTTTTT.